This entry lists 17 T cell receptor beta chains sequenced from one sample in a study of control samples from healthy donors and cancer patients. The protocol was immunoSEQ multiplex PCR, while the TCRdb copy is restricted to in-frame clones and leaves out a portion. This sample yields roughly 100,000 clones, of which about 83% are seen a single time; about 12% belongs to the top ten. The sequenced sample consisted of blood. These receptors originate from a woman in her fifties or sixties in good health.

The V call is TRBV7-2, the J call TRBJ2-2, with D perhaps TRBD1 or TRBD2 (5 bases each). Germline V gene lookup returns CDR1 SGHTA and CDR2 FQGNSA. Deletions cut 4 bases from V and 8 bases from J, with 17 bases between. The length of the CDR3 is 15 residues. The CDR3 bases are TGTGCCAGCAGCTGGCTCGGACTGGGGCGGGGGGAGCTGTTTTTT. Protein: CASSWLGLGRGELFF.

This clone was picked up a small number of times. The chain is built from TRBV28 and TRBJ2-5, with TRBD1 as a possible D gene (6 bases). Germline V gives CDR1 MDHEN, CDR2 SYDVKM. Trimming removed 11 bases at V and 5 bases at J, with 27 bases between. The CDR3 runs to 16 residues. The CDR3 DNA reads as TGTGCCCCTGAGGGGGTCACAGGGTCCGGGATGGAGACCCAGTACTTC. As protein: CAPEGVTGSGMETQYF. Combining the CDR3 with reference TRBV28 and TRBJ2-5 gives the whole variable domain DVKVTQSSRYLVKRTGEKVFLECVQDMDHENMFWYRQDPGLGLRLIYFSYDVKMKEKGDIPEGYSVSREKKERFSLILESASTNQTSMYLCAPEGVTGSGMETQYFGPGTRLLVL.

The chain joins TRBV6-5 to TRBJ1-3; D is unclear. Germline-derived CDR1 and CDR2 are MNHEY and SVGAGI. This CDR3 has 15 amino acids. V lost 6 bases to trimming and J lost 0 bases, with 12 bases between them. The CDR3 region is CASSRGMISGNTIYF. Here the CDR3 DNA reads TGTGCCAGCAGCCGCGGGATGATCTCTGGAAACACCATATATTTT.

The genes are TRBV28 and TRBJ2-7; 11 positions match TRBD2. The CDR3 is 15 residues long. The ends lost 5 bases at V and 3 bases at J; junction bases unmatched: 6. Per germline, CDR1 MDHEN and CDR2 SYDVKM. DNA of the CDR3: TGTGCCAGCAGTACTCTAGCGGGGGGAATCTACGAGCAGTACTTC. This encodes CASSTLAGGIYEQYF.

The genes are TRBV29-1 and TRBJ2-5; 7 bases align to TRBD1. The CDR3 is 12 residues long. The V gene's germline CDR1 is SQVTM and CDR2 ANQGSEA. J gave up 4 bases and V 7 bases, and 6 bases lay outside the gene matches. CDR3 protein: CSAGQDLETQYF. CDR3 DNA: TGCAGCGCCGGACAGGATTTAGAGACCCAGTACTTC. Filled out from reference TRBV29-1 and TRBJ2-5, the complete variable domain reads SAVISQKPSRDICQRGTSLTIQCQVDSQVTMMFWYRQQPGQSLTLIATANQGSEATYESGFVIDKFPISRPNLTFSTLTVSNMSPEDSSIYLCSAGQDLETQYFGPGTRLLVL.

The rearrangement joins TRBV7-9 to TRBJ1-2; D might be TRBD1 (6 bases). V lost 6 bases and J 4 bases, leaving 18 bases between the germline ends. The CDR3 contains 15 residues. CDR1 is SEHNR, CDR2 FQNEAQ, per germline (reference sequence). For the CDR3, the DNA is TGTGCCAGCAGTCGACCCCTCCGGGACACCTATGGCTACACCTTC. This encodes CASSRPLRDTYGYTF. Full variable domain (missing parts from reference TRBV7-9 and TRBJ1-2): DTGVSQNPRHKITKRGQNVTFRCDPISEHNRLYWYRQTLGQGPEFLTYFQNEAQLEKSRLLSDRFSAERPKGSFSTLEIQRTEQGDSAMYLCASSRPLRDTYGYTFGSGTRLTVV.

V usage is TRBV28 and J usage is TRBJ1-2; no clear D. The CDR3 is made up of 12 amino acids. Germline V gene sequence: CDR1 MDHEN, CDR2 SYDVKM. The CDR3 bases are TGTGCAACCGGGCCCCTCGGGTATGGCTACACCTTC. Its translation: CATGPLGYGYTF.

The V call is TRBV5-1, the J call TRBJ2-7; no clear D. V was cut by 0 bases and J by 6 bases, with 13 bases left in between. Germline V gives CDR1 SGHRS, CDR2 YFSETQ. The CDR3 sequence is 14 residues long. CDR3 nucleotide sequence: TGCGCCAGCAGCTTGGATTCAGAATTCTCCGAGCAGTACTTC. Translated: CASSLDSEFSEQYF.

The chain couples TRBV12-3 or TRBV12-4 to TRBJ1-3; no clear D. V shed 5 bases and J shed 2 bases, with 7 bases lying between them. The CDR3 has 13 residues. CDR3 region: CASSPPPGNTIYF. The CDR3 DNA sequence: TGTGCCAGCAGTCCCCCTCCTGGAAACACCATATATTTT.

The chain employs TRBV5-1 and TRBJ1-2; the D gene is possibly TRBD1 (6 bases). CDR3 length equals 15 residues. Germline lookup yields CDR1 SGHRS and CDR2 YFSETQ. The germline V and J ends were trimmed by 5 bases and 0 bases, with 14 bases remaining between them. The CDR3 nucleotides are TGCGCCAGCAGGCCGTTACAGGGAACTAACTATGGCTACACCTTC. Translating it yields CASRPLQGTNYGYTF.

The rearrangement links TRBV5-1 to TRBJ1-1; 8 bases are a match to TRBD1. V shed 4 bases, J shed 4 bases, and the junction held 6 bases outside the gene matches. CDR3 length equals 14 residues. Germline V gene data show CDR1 as SGHRS and CDR2 as YFSETQ. CDR3 sequence (DNA): TGCGCCAGCAGCCTCTTGGACAGGGCCACTGAAGCTTTCTTT. Encoded protein: CASSLLDRATEAFF.

The genes are TRBV7-2 and TRBJ2-3; D is unresolved. From germline, CDR1 is SGHTA and CDR2 FQGNSA. V lost 2 bases to trimming and J lost 8 bases, with 20 bases between them. The CDR3 sequence is 16 residues long. CDR3 DNA: TGTGCCAGCAGCTTAAACCCTGGTCCCGGGTTAGGTACGCAGTATTTT. Its protein product is CASSLNPGPGLGTQYF.

This chain joins TRBV11-1 and TRBJ2-7; D may be TRBD1 (6 bases). Deletions cut 2 bases from V and 6 bases from J, with 11 bases between. CDR1 and CDR2 (germline): SGHAT, FQDESV (reference sequence). The CDR3 has 13 residues. CDR3 DNA: TGTGCCAGCAGCTTAATCAGGGGCGGCGAGCAGTACTTC. It codes for CASSLIRGGEQYF.

In its sample, this clone was seen a few times. V gene TRBV28 combines with J gene TRBJ1-4; D remains unclear. Germline CDR1 MDHEN, CDR2 SYDVKM. This CDR3 has 13 residues. Trimming stripped 4 bases from V and 10 bases from J, with 13 bases between. CDR3 DNA: TGTGCCAGCAGTTCAGGTTCGGAGCGAAAACTGTTTTTT. Encoded protein: CASSSGSERKLFF.

This chain joins TRBV27 and TRBJ1-6, with 8 positions matching TRBD1. The CDR3 is 15 amino acids. Trimming took 5 bases from V and 9 from J; bases not matched to a gene: 9. The germline gives CDR1 MNHEY, CDR2 SMNVEV (reference sequence). CDR3 residues: CASSVRQGFSSPLHF. DNA of the CDR3: TGTGCCAGCAGTGTTCGACAGGGGTTCAGTTCACCCCTCCACTTT.

V usage is TRBV29-1 and J usage is TRBJ2-7; D may be TRBD1 (6 bases). The V and J ends lost 2 bases and 5 bases respectively, with 13 bases between them. The CDR3 is 13 residues long. Per germline, CDR1 SQVTM and CDR2 ANQGSEA. CDR3 residues: CSVERGTPHEQYF. The CDR3 DNA follows: TGCAGCGTTGAACGTGGGACACCGCACGAGCAGTACTTC.

The V call is TRBV5-4, the J call TRBJ2-1, with D possibly called TRBD1 or TRBD2 (5 bases each). CDR3 size: 14 residues. Germline V lookup: CDR1 SGHNT, CDR2 YYREEE (reference sequence). V was trimmed by 4 bases and J by 9 bases, leaving 17 bases between them. CDR3 coding DNA: TGTGCCAGCAGCCCCGGGGACCAACCCGGTGAGCAGTTCTTC. Its translation is CASSPGDQPGEQFF.